This is a list of T cell receptor beta chains from one sample in a study of T cells in Graves' hyperthyroidism and ophthalmopathy. TCRdb used MiXCR to reprocess the multiplex PCR reads, holding one entry per CDR3 protein. The top ten clones hold around 30% of a sample with 280,000 or so distinct CDR3 sequences, 25% to 30% of them seen once. Sequenced sample: blood. These receptors were obtained from a middle-aged man with Graves' hyperthyroidism that later progressed to Graves' ophthalmopathy. Each CDR3 is given with its conserved first and last residue. The D gene is left open where the match is weak. Expanded clones are given a class, and other clones once, few, many or no size at all.

V	J	D	size	CDR3	DNA
TRBV18	TRBJ2-7	TRBD2	many	CASSPNRGVSYEQYF	TGTGCCAGCTCACCAAATCGGGGGGTTTCCTACGAGCAGTACTTC
TRBV7-3	TRBJ2-7	NA	NA	CASSPPTVTYEQYF	TGTGCCAGCAGTCCCCCCACTGTCACCTACGAGCAGTACTTC
TRBV20-1	TRBJ1-2	TRBD1	many	CSAGYRGRLNGYTF	TGCAGTGCTGGATACAGGGGGCGGTTGAATGGCTACACCTTC
TRBV7-9	TRBJ2-5	NA	many	CALGGGKAGQETQYF	TGTGCCCTAGGGGGGGGAAAAGCGGGACAAGAGACCCAGTACTTC
TRBV6-2/TRBV6-3	TRBJ2-6	NA	many	CATGLGGQGSSGANVLTF	TGTGCCACGGGCCTGGGTGGGCAGGGAAGCTCTGGGGCCAACGTCCTGACTTTC
TRBV19	TRBJ1-5	NA	many	CASSSWNENQPQHF	TGTGCCAGTAGTTCGTGGAACGAGAATCAGCCCCAGCATTTT
TRBV20-1	TRBJ2-4	TRBD1	many	CSVLPGQGGANIQYF	TGCAGTGTACTACCGGGACAGGGTGGAGCAAACATTCAGTACTTC
TRBV2	TRBJ1-2	NA	many	CASRLGVDYGYTF	TGTGCCAGCCGACTTGGGGTTGACTATGGCTACACCTTC
TRBV28	TRBJ1-2	NA	many	CASSWGQGTHTF	NA
TRBV30	TRBJ1-1	NA	NA	CAWMSLGTVEAFF	TGTGCCTGGATGAGTCTCGGGACCGTAGAAGCTTTCTTT
TRBV5-1	TRBJ2-7	NA	many	CASSLAGTYEQYF	TGCGCCAGCAGCTTGGCCGGGACGTACGAGCAGTACTTC
TRBV20-1	TRBJ2-7	TRBD2	many	CSARPGRALYEQYF	TGCAGTGCTAGGCCCGGGAGGGCCCTGTACGAGCAGTACTTC
TRBV29-1	TRBJ2-2	NA	NA	CSVVPGPLHTGELFF	TGCAGCGTGGTTCCGGGTCCACTACACACCGGGGAGCTGTTTTTT
TRBV28	TRBJ1-2	NA	many	CATDRHRVGYGYTF	TGTGCCACCGATCGCCACAGGGTTGGCTATGGCTACACCTTC
TRBV28	TRBJ2-5	NA	NA	CASQQPRVGQETQYF	TGTGCCAGCCAGCAACCCCGGGTGGGCCAAGAGACCCAGTACTTC
TRBV2	TRBJ2-7	TRBD1	many	CASKQRWTGYEQYF	TGTGCCAGCAAACAACGGTGGACAGGCTACGAGCAGTACTTC
TRBV3-1	TRBJ2-5	TRBD2	few	CASSQSAGLETQYF	TGTGCCAGCAGCCAATCAGCGGGGTTAGAGACCCAGTACTTC
TRBV12-3/TRBV12-4	TRBJ2-7	NA	many	CASSLRSSGVYEQYF	TGTGCCAGCAGTTTACGGTCATCGGGAGTCTACGAGCAGTACTTC
TRBV6-1	TRBJ1-2	TRBD1	many	CASRNTGQGNYGYTF	TGTGCCAGCCGTAATACGGGACAGGGGAATTATGGCTACACCTTC
TRBV2	TRBJ2-7	TRBD1	many	CASSGDSASYEQYF	TGTGCCAGCAGCGGGGACAGCGCGTCCTACGAGCAGTACTTC
TRBV2	TRBJ1-1	NA	many	CASNLNTEAFF	TGTGCCAGCAACTTGAACACTGAAGCTTTCTTT
TRBV4-3	TRBJ2-2	NA	NA	CASSPTTNTGELFF	TGCGCCAGCAGCCCTACTACGAACACCGGGGAGCTGTTTTTT
TRBV6-2/TRBV6-3	TRBJ2-2	NA	NA	CASSQDARGMNTGELFF	TGTGCCAGCAGCCAAGATGCCCGGGGGATGAACACCGGGGAGCTGTTTTTT
TRBV12-3/TRBV12-4	TRBJ2-2	NA	many	CASSLRANTGELFF	TGTGCCAGCAGTTTAAGAGCGAACACCGGGGAGCTGTTTTTT
TRBV9	TRBJ2-7	TRBD1	many	CASSRTGEKQYF	TGTGCCAGCTCTAGGACAGGGGAAAAGCAGTACTTC
TRBV30	TRBJ1-2	NA	many	CAWTLGGTLANYGYTF	TGTGCCTGGACTTTAGGCGGGACACTTGCTAACTATGGCTACACCTTC
TRBV12-3/TRBV12-4	TRBJ1-3	NA	many	CASSLSFASGNTIYF	TGTGCCAGCAGTTTATCATTCGCCTCTGGAAACACCATATATTTT
TRBV4-1	TRBJ1-5	NA	many	CASSQAERGPNQPQHF	TGCGCCAGCAGCCAGGCTGAACGGGGCCCCAATCAGCCCCAGCATTTT
TRBV5-6	TRBJ2-7	NA	many	CASSSYGRGPYEQYF	TGTGCCAGCAGCTCCTACGGACGGGGGCCCTACGAGCAGTACTTC
TRBV20-1	TRBJ2-7	TRBD2	many	CSATRLAGTYEQYF	TGCAGCGCAACCCGACTAGCGGGAACCTACGAGCAGTACTTC
TRBV5-1	TRBJ2-1	TRBD2	NA	CASSLVGSGSRDEQFF	TGCGCCAGCAGCTTGGTAGGTAGCGGGAGTAGGGATGAGCAGTTCTTC
TRBV29-1	TRBJ1-3	NA	many	CSVTGDGITGNTIYF	TGCAGCGTGACGGGAGACGGGATAACTGGAAACACCATATATTTT
TRBV28	TRBJ1-2	TRBD1	many	CASSLVRTGHYGYTF	TGTGCCAGCAGTTTGGTTCGGACAGGGCATTATGGCTACACCTTC
TRBV10-3	TRBJ1-2	NA	many	CAIRGTTAAIGYTF	TGTGCCATCAGAGGGACAACCGCCGCTATAGGCTACACCTTC
TRBV28	TRBJ2-7	NA	many	CASSMRTSYEQYF	TGTGCCAGCAGTATGCGGACGTCCTACGAGCAGTACTTC
TRBV11-1	TRBJ2-2	NA	many	CASSLDGGFNTGELFF	TGTGCCAGCAGCCTGGACGGAGGATTCAACACCGGGGAGCTGTTTTTT
TRBV27	TRBJ2-7	NA	NA	CASSWGSRTPTAIYEQYF	TGTGCCAGCAGTTGGGGAAGTAGAACTCCTACAGCAATCTACGAGCAGTACTTC
TRBV2	TRBJ2-2	NA	many	CASSGSSWDTGELFF	TGTGCCAGCAGTGGGTCCTCATGGGACACCGGGGAGCTGTTTTTT
TRBV4-1	TRBJ2-7	NA	NA	CASSQAEQSYEQYF	TGCGCCAGCAGCCAAGCCGAACAGTCCTACGAGCAGTACTTC
TRBV6-1	TRBJ2-5	TRBD2	many	CASSEAGPGLAGVETQYF	TGTGCCAGCAGTGAAGCGGGTCCCGGACTAGCGGGAGTTGAGACCCAGTACTTC
TRBV24-1	TRBJ1-1	NA	many	CATSDFGGLAFF	TGTGCCACCAGTGATTTTGGGGGTCTGGCTTTCTTT
TRBV28	TRBJ1-1	NA	NA	CASSFSDRRSTEAFF	TGTGCCAGCAGTTTCTCAGACAGGCGAAGCACTGAAGCTTTCTTT
TRBV19	TRBJ1-2	TRBD1	many	CASNPSGRGLPNTF	TGTGCCAGTAACCCCTCAGGCAGGGGGCTGCCTAACACCTTC
TRBV6-5	TRBJ1-5	NA	many	CASSYRQGDQPQHF	TGTGCCAGCAGTTACAGGCAGGGAGATCAGCCCCAGCATTTT
TRBV20-1	TRBJ2-2	NA	many	CSASGNRHTGELFF	TGCAGTGCTAGCGGGAATCGGCACACCGGGGAGCTGTTTTTT
TRBV5-1	TRBJ2-7	TRBD1	few	CASSYLGQGDYEQYF	TGCGCCAGCAGCTACCTGGGACAGGGGGACTACGAGCAGTACTTC
TRBV15	TRBJ2-7	NA	NA	CATSSYPGSYEQYF	TGTGCCACCAGCAGTTATCCGGGGTCCTACGAGCAGTACTTC
TRBV6-2/TRBV6-3	TRBJ2-7	NA	NA	CASSYSLSGKGSSVDEQYF	TGTGCCAGCAGTTACTCCCTATCAGGAAAAGGATCCAGTGTGGACGAGCAGTACTTC